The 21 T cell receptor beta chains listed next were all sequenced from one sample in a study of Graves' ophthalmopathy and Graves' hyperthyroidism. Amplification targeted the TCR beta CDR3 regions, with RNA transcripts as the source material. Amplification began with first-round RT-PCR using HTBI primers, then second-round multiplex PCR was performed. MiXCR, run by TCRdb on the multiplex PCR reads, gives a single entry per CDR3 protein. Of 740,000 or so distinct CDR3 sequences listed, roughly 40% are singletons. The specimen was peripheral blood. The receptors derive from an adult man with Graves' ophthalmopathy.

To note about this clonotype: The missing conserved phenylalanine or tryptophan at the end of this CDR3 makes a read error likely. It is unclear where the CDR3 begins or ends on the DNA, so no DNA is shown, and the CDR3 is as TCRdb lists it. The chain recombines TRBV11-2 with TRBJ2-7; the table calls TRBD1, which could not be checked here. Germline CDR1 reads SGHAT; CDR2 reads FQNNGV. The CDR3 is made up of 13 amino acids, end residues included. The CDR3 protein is CASSWGPVDRGFL.

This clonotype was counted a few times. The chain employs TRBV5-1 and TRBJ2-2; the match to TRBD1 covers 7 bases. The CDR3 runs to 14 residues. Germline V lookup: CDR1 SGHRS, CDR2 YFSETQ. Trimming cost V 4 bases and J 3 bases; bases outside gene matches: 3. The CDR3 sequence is CASSSTGDTGELFF. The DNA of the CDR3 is TGCGCCAGCAGCAGCACAGGGGACACCGGGGAGCTGTTTTTT.

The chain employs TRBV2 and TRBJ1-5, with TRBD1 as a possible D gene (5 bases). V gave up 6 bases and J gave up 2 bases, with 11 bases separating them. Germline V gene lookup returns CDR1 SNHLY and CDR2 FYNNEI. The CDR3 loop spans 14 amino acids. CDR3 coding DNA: TGTGCCAGCAGGGCTACGGGGGGCAATCAGCCCCAGCATTTT. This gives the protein CASRATGGNQPQHF.

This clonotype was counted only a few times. CDR3 residues: CASSQDGGSYEQYF. The CDR3 DNA follows: TGTGCCAGCAGCCAAGACGGAGGCTCCTACGAGCAGTACTTC. This chain joins TRBV3-1 and TRBJ2-7, with D maybe TRBD2 (5 bases). Deletions cut 0 bases from V and 0 bases from J, with 6 bases between. Germline V gene sequence: CDR1 LGHDT, CDR2 YNNKEL (reference sequence). This CDR3 comprises 14 residues.

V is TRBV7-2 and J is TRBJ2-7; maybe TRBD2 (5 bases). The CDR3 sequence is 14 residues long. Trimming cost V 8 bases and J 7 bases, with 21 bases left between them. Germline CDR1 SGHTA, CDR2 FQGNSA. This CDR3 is CASSPSEARGEQYF. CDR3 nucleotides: TGTGCCAGCTCACCCTCGGAGGCCCGAGGTGAGCAGTACTTC.

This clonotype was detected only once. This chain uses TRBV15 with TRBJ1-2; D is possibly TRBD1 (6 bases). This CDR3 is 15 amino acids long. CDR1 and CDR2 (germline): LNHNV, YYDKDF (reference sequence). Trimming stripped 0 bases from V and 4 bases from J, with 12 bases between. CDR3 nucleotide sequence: TGTGCCACCAGCAGAGATCCCAGGACAGCCTATGGCTACACCTTC. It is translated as CATSRDPRTAYGYTF.

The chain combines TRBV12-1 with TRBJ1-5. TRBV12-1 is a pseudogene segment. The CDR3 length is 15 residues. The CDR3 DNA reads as TGTGCCAGCAGCTTTGGGGGCCTAGCTGATCAGCCCCAGCATTTT. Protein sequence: CASSFGGLADQPQHF.

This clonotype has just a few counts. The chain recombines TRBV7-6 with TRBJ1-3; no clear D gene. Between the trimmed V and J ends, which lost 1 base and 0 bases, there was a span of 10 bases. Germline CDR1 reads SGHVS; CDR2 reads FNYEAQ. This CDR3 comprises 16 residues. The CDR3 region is CASSLVAGYSGNTIYF. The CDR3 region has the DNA TGTGCCAGCAGCTTAGTTGCCGGCTACTCTGGAAACACCATATATTTT.

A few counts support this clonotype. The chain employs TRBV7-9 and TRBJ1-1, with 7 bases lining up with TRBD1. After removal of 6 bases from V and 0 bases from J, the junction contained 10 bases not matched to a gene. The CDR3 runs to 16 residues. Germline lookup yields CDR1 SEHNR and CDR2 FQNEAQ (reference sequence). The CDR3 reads CASSSKSGQMNTEAFF. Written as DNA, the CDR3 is TGTGCCAGCAGTTCAAAATCGGGACAGATGAACACTGAAGCTTTCTTT.

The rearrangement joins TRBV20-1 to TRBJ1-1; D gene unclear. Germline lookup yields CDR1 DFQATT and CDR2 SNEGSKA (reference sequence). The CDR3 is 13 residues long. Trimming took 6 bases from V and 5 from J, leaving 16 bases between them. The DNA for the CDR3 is TGCAGTGCGCCCGGACCCCGTCGGACTGAAGCTTTCTTT. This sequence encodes CSAPGPRRTEAFF.

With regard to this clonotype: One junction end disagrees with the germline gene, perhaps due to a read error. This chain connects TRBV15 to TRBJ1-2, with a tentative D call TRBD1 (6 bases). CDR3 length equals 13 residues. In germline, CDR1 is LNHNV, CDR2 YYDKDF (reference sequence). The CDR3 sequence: CATSRAGDFGRLF. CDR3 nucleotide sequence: TGTGCCACCAGCAGAGCAGGGGACTTCGGACGGCTATTC.

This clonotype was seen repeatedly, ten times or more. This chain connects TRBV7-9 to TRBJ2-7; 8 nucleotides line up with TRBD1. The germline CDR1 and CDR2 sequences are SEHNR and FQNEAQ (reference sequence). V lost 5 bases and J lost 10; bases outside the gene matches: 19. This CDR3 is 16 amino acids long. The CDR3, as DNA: TGTGCCAGCAGCCTCTCGACAGGGGTAGGACCCGCGGAACAGTACTTC. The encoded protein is CASSLSTGVGPAEQYF.

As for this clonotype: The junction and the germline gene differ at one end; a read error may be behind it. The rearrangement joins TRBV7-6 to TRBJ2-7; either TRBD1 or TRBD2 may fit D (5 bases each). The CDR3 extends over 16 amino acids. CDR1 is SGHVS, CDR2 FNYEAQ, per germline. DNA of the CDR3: TGCGCCAGCAGCCAAGATCGGGGCAGGAGCTCCTACGAGCAGTACTTC. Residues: CASSQDRGRSSYEQYF.

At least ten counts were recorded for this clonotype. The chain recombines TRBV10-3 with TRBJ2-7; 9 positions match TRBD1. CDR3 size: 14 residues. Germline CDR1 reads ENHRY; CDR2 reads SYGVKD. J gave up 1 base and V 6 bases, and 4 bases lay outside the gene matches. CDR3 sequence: CAIRTGGNSYEQYF. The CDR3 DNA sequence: TGTGCCATCAGGACAGGGGGGAATTCCTACGAGCAGTACTTC.

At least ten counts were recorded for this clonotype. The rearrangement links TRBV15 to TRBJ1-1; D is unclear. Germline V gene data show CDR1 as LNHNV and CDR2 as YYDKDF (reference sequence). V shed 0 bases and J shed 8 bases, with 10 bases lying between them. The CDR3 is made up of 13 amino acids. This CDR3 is CATSREGVREAFF. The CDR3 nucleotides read TGTGCCACCAGCAGAGAAGGAGTCAGAGAAGCTTTCTTT.

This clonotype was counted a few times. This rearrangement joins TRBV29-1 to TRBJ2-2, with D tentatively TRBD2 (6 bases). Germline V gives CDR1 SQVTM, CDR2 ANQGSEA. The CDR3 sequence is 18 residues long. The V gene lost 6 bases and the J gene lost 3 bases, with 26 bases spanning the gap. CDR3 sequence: CSVAFPLAPHAYTGELFF. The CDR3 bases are TGCAGCGTCGCATTCCCCCTAGCGCCCCACGCTTACACCGGGGAGCTGTTTTTT.

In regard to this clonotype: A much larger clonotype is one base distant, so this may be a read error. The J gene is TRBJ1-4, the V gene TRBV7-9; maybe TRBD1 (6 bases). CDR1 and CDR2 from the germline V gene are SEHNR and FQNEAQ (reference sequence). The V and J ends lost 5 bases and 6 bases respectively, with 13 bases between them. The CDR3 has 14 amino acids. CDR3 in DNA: TGTGCCAGCAGCCCCGACAGGTTTGATGAAAAACTGTTTTTT. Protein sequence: CASSPDRFDEKLFF.

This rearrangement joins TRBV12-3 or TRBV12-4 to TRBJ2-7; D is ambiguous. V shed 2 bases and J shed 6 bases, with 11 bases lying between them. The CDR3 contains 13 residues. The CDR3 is CASSLLGNGEQYF. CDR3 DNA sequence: TGTGCCAGCAGTTTATTGGGTAATGGCGAGCAGTACTTC.

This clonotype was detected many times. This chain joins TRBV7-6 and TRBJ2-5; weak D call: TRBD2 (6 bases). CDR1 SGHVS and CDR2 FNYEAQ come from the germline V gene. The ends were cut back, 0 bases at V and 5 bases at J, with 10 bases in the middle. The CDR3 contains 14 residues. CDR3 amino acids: CASSLAAGGETQYF. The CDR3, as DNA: TGTGCCAGCAGCTTAGCAGCGGGTGGGGAGACCCAGTACTTC. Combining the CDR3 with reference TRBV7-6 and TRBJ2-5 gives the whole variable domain GAGVSQSPRYKVTKRGQDVALRCDPISGHVSLYWYRQALGQGPEFLTYFNYEAQQDKSGLPNDRFSAERPEGSISTLTIQRTEQRDSAMYRCASSLAAGGETQYFGPGTRLLVL.

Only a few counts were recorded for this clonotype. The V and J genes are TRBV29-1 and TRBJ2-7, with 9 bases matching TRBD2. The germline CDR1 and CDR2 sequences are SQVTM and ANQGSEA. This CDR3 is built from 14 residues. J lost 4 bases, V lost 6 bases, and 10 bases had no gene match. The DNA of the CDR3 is TGCAGCGTATTAATGATAGCGGGAGAATACGAGCAGTACTTC. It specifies CSVLMIAGEYEQYF.

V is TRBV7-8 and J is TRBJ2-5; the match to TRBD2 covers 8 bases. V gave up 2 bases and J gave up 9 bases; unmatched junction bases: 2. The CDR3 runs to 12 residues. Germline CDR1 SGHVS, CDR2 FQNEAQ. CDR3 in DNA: TGTGCCAGCAGCTTAACGGGGGGGGCCCAGTACTTC. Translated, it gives CASSLTGGAQYF.